The source of this T cell receptor beta chain is a study of blood T cell repertoires in COVID-19. About the research overall: PBMCs, B-cell-depleted T cells, or T cells were the source of the cDNA or gDNA that made up the material.

Under the authors' procedure: Nucleated cell counts were estimated from reference gene primer amplification. Libraries were prepared by immunoSEQ multiplex PCR; TCRdb keeps only in-frame clonotypes and omits some of them. For V, J and clone size, that table is used; D and trimming come from the DNA. The table has 95,000 to 150,000 clones, 85% to 90% seen once; the top ten hold over 1.5%. This clone was counted a single time. Germline CDR1 and CDR2: KGHSH and LQKENI. V was pared by 4 bases and J by 0 bases, with 11 bases between. This CDR3 region has 15 residues. The sequence derives from a human donor in a cohort sampled during active COVID-19. Sequenced: peripheral blood. J is TRBJ2-3 and V is TRBV18; D gene ambiguous. The CDR3 nucleotides read TGTGCCAGCTCACGGAGCTCCATTAGCACAGATACGCAGTATTTT. It codes for CASSRSSISTDTQYF.